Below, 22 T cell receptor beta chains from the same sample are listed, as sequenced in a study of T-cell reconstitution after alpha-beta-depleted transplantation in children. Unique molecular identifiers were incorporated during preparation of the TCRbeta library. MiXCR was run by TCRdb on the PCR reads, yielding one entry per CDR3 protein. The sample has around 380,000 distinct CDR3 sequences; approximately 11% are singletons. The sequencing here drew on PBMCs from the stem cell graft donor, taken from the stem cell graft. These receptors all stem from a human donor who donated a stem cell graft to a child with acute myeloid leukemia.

CDR3 protein: CASRLAGGPGFEQYF. The CDR3 region has the DNA TGTGCCAGCAGGCTAGCGGGAGGGCCTGGTTTCGAGCAGTACTTC. This rearrangement joins TRBV7-2 to TRBJ2-7, with 12 bases that match TRBD2. Germline V lookup: CDR1 SGHTA, CDR2 FQGNSA. The V and J ends lost 6 bases and 6 bases, in that order; junction bases with no gene match: 9. This CDR3 contains 15 residues.

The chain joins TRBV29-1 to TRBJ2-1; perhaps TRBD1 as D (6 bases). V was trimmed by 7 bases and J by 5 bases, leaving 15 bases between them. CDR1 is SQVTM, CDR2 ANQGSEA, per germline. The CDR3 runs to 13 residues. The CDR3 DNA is TGCAGCGGAAGGACAGAGCTCAACAATGAGCAGTTCTTC. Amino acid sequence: CSGRTELNNEQFF.

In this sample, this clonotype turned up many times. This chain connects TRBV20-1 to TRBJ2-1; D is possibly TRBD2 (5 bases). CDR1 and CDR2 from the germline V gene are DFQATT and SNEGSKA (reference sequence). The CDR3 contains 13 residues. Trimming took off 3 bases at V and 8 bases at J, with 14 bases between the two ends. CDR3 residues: CSASPTGVYEQFF. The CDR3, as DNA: TGCAGTGCTAGCCCCACCGGGGTTTATGAGCAGTTCTTC.

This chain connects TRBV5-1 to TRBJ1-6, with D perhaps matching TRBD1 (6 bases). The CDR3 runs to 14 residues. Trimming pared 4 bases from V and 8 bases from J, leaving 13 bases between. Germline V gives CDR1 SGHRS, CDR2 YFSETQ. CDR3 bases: TGCGCCAGCAGCGAGGGGGATCTTGATTCACCCCTCCACTTT. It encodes CASSEGDLDSPLHF.

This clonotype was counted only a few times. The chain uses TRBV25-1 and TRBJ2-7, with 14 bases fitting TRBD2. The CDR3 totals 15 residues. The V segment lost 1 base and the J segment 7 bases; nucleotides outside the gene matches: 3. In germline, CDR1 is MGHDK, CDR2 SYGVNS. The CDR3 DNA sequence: TGTGCCAGCAGTGAATCGAGACTAGCGGGAGGGGAGCAGTACTTC. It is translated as CASSESRLAGGEQYF.

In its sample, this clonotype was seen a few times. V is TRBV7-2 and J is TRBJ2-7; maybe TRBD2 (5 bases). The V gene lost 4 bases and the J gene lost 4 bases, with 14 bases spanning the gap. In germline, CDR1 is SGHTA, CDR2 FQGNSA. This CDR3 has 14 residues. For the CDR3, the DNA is TGTGCCAGCAGCTCGCCGGGCGGGCAGTACGAGCAGTACTTC. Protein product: CASSSPGGQYEQYF.

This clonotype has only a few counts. The CDR3 nucleotides read TGCGCCAGCAGAGATGTACGGGGTAGACTGTTTTTT. Its translation is CASRDVRGRLFF. The rearrangement joins TRBV5-1 to TRBJ1-4; D call uncertain. The V gene's germline CDR1 is SGHRS and CDR2 YFSETQ. Trimming shortened V by 5 bases and J by 13 bases, and 15 bases separated the two germline ends. The length of the CDR3 is 12 residues.

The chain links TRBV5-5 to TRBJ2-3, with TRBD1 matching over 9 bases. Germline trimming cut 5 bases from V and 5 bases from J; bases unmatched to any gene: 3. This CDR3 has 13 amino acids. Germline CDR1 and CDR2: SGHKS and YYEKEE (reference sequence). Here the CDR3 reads CASSSTGGDTQYF. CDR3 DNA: TGTGCCAGCAGTTCGACAGGGGGAGATACGCAGTATTTT. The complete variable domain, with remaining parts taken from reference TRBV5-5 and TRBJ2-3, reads DAGVTQSPTHLIKTRGQQVTLRCSPISGHKSVSWYQQVLGQGPQFIFQYYEKEERGRGNFPDRFSARQFPNYSSELNVNALLLGDSALYLCASSSTGGDTQYFGPGTRLTVL.

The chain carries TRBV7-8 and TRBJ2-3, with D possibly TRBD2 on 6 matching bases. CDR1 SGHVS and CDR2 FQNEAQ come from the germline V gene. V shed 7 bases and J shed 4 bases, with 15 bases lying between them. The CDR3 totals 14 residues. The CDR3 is CASTPWRGSDTQYF. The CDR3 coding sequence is TGTGCCAGCACCCCCTGGCGGGGCTCAGATACGCAGTATTTT.

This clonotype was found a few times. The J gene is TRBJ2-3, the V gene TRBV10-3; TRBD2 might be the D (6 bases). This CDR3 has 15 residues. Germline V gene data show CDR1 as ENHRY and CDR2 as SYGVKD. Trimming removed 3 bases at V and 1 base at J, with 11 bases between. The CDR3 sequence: CAISDTASGTDTQYF. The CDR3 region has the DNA TGTGCCATCAGTGATACCGCTAGCGGCACAGATACGCAGTATTTT.

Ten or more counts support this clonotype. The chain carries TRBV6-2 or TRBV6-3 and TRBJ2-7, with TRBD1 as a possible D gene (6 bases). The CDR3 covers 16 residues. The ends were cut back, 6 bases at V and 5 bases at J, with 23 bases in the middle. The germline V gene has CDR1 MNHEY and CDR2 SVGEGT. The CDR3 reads CASRDLTGWDRDEQYF. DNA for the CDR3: TGTGCCAGCAGAGACCTTACAGGGTGGGATCGCGACGAGCAGTACTTC.

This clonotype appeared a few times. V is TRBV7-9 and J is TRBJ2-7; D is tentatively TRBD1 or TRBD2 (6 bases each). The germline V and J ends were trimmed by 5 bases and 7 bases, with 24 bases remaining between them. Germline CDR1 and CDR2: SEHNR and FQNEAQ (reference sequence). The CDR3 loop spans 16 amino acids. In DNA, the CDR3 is TGTGCCAGCAGCCCCCCGAGGGGGGCTAGCGTCTTTGAGCAGTACTTC. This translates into CASSPPRGASVFEQYF.

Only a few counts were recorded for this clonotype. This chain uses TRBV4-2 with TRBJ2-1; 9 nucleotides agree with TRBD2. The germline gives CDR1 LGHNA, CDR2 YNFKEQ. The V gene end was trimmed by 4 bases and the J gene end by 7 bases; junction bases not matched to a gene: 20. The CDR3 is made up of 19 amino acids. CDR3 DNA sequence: TGTGCCAGCAGCCCGCTCGGGGCGGGAGGGCCGAAGGGGGGGAATGAGCAGTTCTTC. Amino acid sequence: CASSPLGAGGPKGGNEQFF.

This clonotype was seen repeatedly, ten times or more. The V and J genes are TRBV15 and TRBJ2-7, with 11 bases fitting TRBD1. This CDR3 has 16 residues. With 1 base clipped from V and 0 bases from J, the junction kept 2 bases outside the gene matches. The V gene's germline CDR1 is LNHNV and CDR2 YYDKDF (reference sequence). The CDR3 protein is CATSRGTGGLSYEQYF. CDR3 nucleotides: TGTGCCACCAGCAGAGGGACAGGGGGCCTCTCCTACGAGCAGTACTTC. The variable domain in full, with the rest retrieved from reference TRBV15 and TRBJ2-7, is DAMVIQNPRYQVTQFGKPVTLSCSQTLNHNVMYWYQQKSSQAPKLLFHYYDKDFNNEADTPDNFQSRRPNTSFCFLDIRSPGLGDTAMYLCATSRGTGGLSYEQYFGPGTRLTVT.

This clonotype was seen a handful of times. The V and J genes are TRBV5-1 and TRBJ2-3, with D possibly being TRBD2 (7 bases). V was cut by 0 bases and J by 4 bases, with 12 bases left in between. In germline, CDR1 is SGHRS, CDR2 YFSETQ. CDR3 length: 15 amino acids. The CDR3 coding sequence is TGCGCCAGCAGCTTGGAGGGGGGGAAGGCAGATACGCAGTATTTT. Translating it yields CASSLEGGKADTQYF.

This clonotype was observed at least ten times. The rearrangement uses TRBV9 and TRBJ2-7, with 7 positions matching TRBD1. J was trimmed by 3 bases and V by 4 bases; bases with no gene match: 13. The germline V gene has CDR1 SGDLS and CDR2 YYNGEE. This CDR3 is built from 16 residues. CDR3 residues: CASSPVETGFLYEQYF. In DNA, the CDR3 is TGTGCCAGCAGCCCCGTAGAGACAGGGTTCCTCTACGAGCAGTACTTC.

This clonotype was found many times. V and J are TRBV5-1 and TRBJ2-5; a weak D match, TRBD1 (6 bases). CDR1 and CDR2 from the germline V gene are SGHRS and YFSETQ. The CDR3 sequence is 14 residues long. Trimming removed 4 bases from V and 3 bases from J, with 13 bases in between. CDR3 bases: TGCGCCAGCAGCCCATGGGGACACGAAGAGACCCAGTACTTC. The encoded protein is CASSPWGHEETQYF.

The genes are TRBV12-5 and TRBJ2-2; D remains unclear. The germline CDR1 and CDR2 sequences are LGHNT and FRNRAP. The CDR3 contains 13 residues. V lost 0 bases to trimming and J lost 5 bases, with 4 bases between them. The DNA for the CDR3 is TGTGCTAGTGGTTTGGTTCCGACCGGGGAGCTGTTTTTT. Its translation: CASGLVPTGELFF. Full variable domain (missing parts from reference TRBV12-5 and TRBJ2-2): DARVTQTPRHKVTEMGQEVTMRCQPILGHNTVFWYRQTMMQGLELLAYFRNRAPLDDSGMPKDRFSAEMPDATLATLKIQPSEPRDSAVYFCASGLVPTGELFFGEGSRLTVL.

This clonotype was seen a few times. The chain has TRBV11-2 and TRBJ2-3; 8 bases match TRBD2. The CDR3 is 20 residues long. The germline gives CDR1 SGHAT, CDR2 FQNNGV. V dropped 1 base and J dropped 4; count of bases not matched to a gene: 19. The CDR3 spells CASSLVGGRGQAGDPDTQYF. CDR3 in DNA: TGTGCCAGCAGCTTAGTAGGGGGGAGAGGGCAAGCGGGGGATCCAGATACGCAGTATTTT.

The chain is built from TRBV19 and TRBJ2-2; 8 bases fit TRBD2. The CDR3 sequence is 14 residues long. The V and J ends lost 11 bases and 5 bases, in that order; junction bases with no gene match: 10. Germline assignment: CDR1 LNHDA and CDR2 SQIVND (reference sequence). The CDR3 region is CAGSAASGTGELFF. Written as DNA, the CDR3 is TGTGCCGGCTCGGCTGCTAGCGGGACCGGGGAGCTGTTTTTT.

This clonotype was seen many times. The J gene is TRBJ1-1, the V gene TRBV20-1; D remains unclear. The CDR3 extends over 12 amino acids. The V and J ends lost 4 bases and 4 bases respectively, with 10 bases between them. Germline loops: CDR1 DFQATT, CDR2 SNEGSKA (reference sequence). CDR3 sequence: CSAIRDGTEAFF. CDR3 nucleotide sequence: TGCAGTGCTATAAGGGATGGCACTGAAGCTTTCTTT.

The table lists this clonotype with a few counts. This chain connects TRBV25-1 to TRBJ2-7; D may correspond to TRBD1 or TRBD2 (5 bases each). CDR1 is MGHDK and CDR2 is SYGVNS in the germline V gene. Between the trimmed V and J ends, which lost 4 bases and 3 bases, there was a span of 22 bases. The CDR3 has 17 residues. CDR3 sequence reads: CASSGGIGTQSNYEQYF. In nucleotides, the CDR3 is TGTGCCAGCAGTGGGGGAATAGGGACCCAATCCAACTACGAGCAGTACTTC.